The next 29 T cell receptor beta chains were all read from a single sample in a study of blood T cell repertoires in COVID-19. TCRdb's copy holds only in-frame clones and misses some; the assay was immunoSEQ multiplex PCR. The sample lists about 130,000 clones; around 86% were seen once. Material for sequencing was peripheral blood. All receptors come from a woman aged 80 or over with acute or convalescent COVID-19.

V usage is TRBV7-9 and J usage is TRBJ1-6; TRBD1 matches 9 bases. Germline loops: CDR1 SEHNR, CDR2 FQNEAQ (reference sequence). V was pared by 0 bases and J by 8 bases, with 5 bases of the junction left unmatched. The CDR3 is 16 residues long. CDR3 sequence (DNA): TGTGCCAGCAGCTTAGCCGTAGGACAGGGGTATTCACCCCTCCACTTT. It codes for CASSLAVGQGYSPLHF.

The CDR3 sequence: CANSGQGQFETQYF. The CDR3 DNA sequence: TGCGCCAATTCTGGACAGGGCCAGTTCGAGACCCAGTACTTC. The genes are TRBV5-1 and TRBJ2-5, with 8 bases aligning to TRBD1. The CDR3 length is 14 residues. Germline trimming cut 9 bases from V and 5 bases from J; bases unmatched to any gene: 12. CDR1 is SGHRS, CDR2 YFSETQ, per germline.

This rearrangement joins TRBV9 to TRBJ1-6; weak D call: TRBD1 (6 bases). This CDR3 has 16 amino acids. V lost 0 bases to trimming and J lost 2 bases, with 9 bases between them. Germline CDR1 SGDLS, CDR2 YYNGEE. The CDR3 nucleotides read TGTGCCAGCAGCGTAGACAGGGAGACCTATAATTCACCCCTCCACTTT. Amino acid sequence: CASSVDRETYNSPLHF.

The J gene is TRBJ2-3, the V gene TRBV7-2, with D perhaps TRBD2 (7 bases). The germline V gene encodes CDR1 SGHTA and CDR2 FQGNSA. Trimming cost V 4 bases and J 5 bases, with 13 bases left between them. The CDR3 has 14 amino acids. The CDR3 loop reads CASSSGGWGDTQYF. The CDR3, as DNA: TGTGCCAGCAGCTCGGGGGGCTGGGGAGATACGCAGTATTTT. Drawing the rest from reference TRBV7-2 and TRBJ2-3, the complete variable domain is GAGVSQSPSNKVTEKGKDVELRCDPISGHTALYWYRQSLGQGLEFLIYFQGNSAPDKSGLPSDRFSAERTGGSVSTLTIQRTQQEDSAVYLCASSSGGWGDTQYFGPGTRLTVL.

Here the CDR3 reads CASSRTTGVYNEQFF. CDR3 DNA sequence: TGTGCCAGCAGTCGCACTACGGGAGTCTACAATGAGCAGTTCTTC. The V call is TRBV6-5, the J call TRBJ2-1; D may be TRBD2 (6 bases). The CDR3 covers 15 residues. Germline values: CDR1 MNHEY, CDR2 SVGAGI. Between the trimmed V and J ends, which lost 5 bases and 3 bases, there was a span of 14 bases.

Of note for this clone: Different DNA sequences within this sample yield the same CDR3. V usage is TRBV27 and J usage is TRBJ2-5; possible D gene TRBD1, 5 bases. The germline V gene encodes CDR1 MNHEY and CDR2 SMNVEV (reference sequence). With 3 bases removed from V and 4 bases from J, the gap between germline ends came to 12 bases. CDR3 size: 14 residues. CDR3 protein: CASSLGRGRETQYF. In nucleotides, the CDR3 is TGTGCCAGCAGTTTGGGGCGCGGAAGAGAGACCCAGTACTTC.

The chain carries TRBV10-2 and TRBJ2-3, with TRBD1 matching over 9 bases. V lost 5 bases and J lost 5; bases outside the gene matches: 8. There are 15 residues in the CDR3. Germline V gene sequence: CDR1 WSHSY, CDR2 SAAADI. The CDR3 nucleotides read TGCGCCAGCAGTAAGAAACGGACAGGGGTAGATACGCAGTATTTT. This encodes CASSKKRTGVDTQYF.

The V and J genes are TRBV19 and TRBJ1-5, with TRBD1 identical over 9 bases. The V and J ends lost 1 base and 7 bases, in that order; junction bases with no gene match: 2. Germline V gene data show CDR1 as LNHDA and CDR2 as SQIVND (reference sequence). The CDR3 consists of 14 residues. The CDR3 DNA is TGTGCCAGTAGTATAGGGGACAGGGCGCAGCCCCAGCATTTT. It yields the protein CASSIGDRAQPQHF.

This rearrangement joins TRBV5-1 to TRBJ1-5; D not resolved. The germline V gene has CDR1 SGHRS and CDR2 YFSETQ. This CDR3 region has 13 residues. The V gene lost 0 bases and the J gene lost 4 bases, with 5 bases spanning the gap. The CDR3 loop reads CASSLGENQPQHF. The CDR3 DNA reads as TGCGCCAGCAGCTTGGGAGAGAATCAGCCCCAGCATTTT.

Details on this clone: At one end the junction does not follow the germline gene, possibly because of a read error. V is TRBV12-3 or TRBV12-4 and J is TRBJ1-1; TRBD1 might be the D (6 bases). The CDR3 totals 13 residues. CDR3 nucleotide sequence: TGTGCCAGCAGCTTAGACAGGAGCACTGAAGCTTTCTTT. This codes for CASSLDRSTEAFF.

V and J are TRBV6-5 and TRBJ1-1, with 7 bases that match TRBD1. Germline V gene data show CDR1 as MNHEY and CDR2 as SVGAGI. This CDR3 contains 14 residues. Losses at the gene ends were 10 bases for V and 0 bases for J; bases not matched to a gene: 8. The CDR3 region has the DNA TGTGCCACCCACAGGGGCCAAGTGAACACTGAAGCTTTCTTT. The encoded protein is CATHRGQVNTEAFF.

V gene TRBV19 combines with J gene TRBJ2-5; D is undetermined. Germline V gene sequence: CDR1 LNHDA, CDR2 SQIVND (reference sequence). The CDR3 has 14 residues. Trimming pared 0 bases from V and 1 base from J, leaving 6 bases between. CDR3 nucleotide sequence: TGTGCCAGTAGTATAGACAGTCTCCAAGAGACCCAGTACTTC. This translates into CASSIDSLQETQYF.

The rearrangement uses TRBV5-1 and TRBJ2-1; the match to TRBD1 covers 7 bases. This CDR3 contains 14 residues. Trimming took 5 bases from V and 5 from J; bases not matched to a gene: 7. Germline lookup yields CDR1 SGHRS and CDR2 YFSETQ. CDR3 sequence (DNA): TGCGCCAGCAGTATTCAGACAGGGAACAATGAGCAGTTCTTC. Its protein is CASSIQTGNNEQFF. The whole variable domain, filled in from reference TRBV5-1 and TRBJ2-1, reads KAGVTQTPRYLIKTRGQQVTLSCSPISGHRSVSWYQQTPGQGLQFLFEYFSETQRNKGNFPGRFSGRQFSNSRSEMNVSTLELGDSALYLCASSIQTGNNEQFFGPGTRLTVL.

V is TRBV5-1 and J is TRBJ2-2; tentative D call: TRBD1 (6 bases). The CDR3 totals 14 residues. The V gene lost 4 bases and the J gene lost 5 bases, with 12 bases spanning the gap. Germline assignment: CDR1 SGHRS and CDR2 YFSETQ. The chain's CDR3 is CASSPVGATGELFF. CDR3 DNA sequence: TGCGCCAGCAGCCCGGTGGGGGCAACCGGGGAGCTGTTTTTT.

This clone has only one observation. The chain joins TRBV10-3 to TRBJ1-2; D unclear. Between the trimmed V and J ends, which lost 0 bases and 6 bases, there was a span of 11 bases. Germline CDR1 and CDR2: ENHRY and SYGVKD. The length of the CDR3 is 14 residues. DNA for the CDR3: TGTGCCATCAGTGAGTCTGGAGGAGAGGATGGCTACACCTTC. This encodes CAISESGGEDGYTF.

The chain employs TRBV15 and TRBJ1-1; 7 bases are shared with TRBD1. The CDR3 length is 14 residues. Germline CDR1 is LNHNV and CDR2 is YYDKDF (reference sequence). The J segment lost 1 base and the V segment lost 1 base, leaving 0 bases of the junction unmatched. The CDR3, as DNA: TGTGCCACCAGCAGAGGACAGGGGAACACTGAAGCTTTCTTT. It translates to CATSRGQGNTEAFF.

The chain uses TRBV28 and TRBJ1-1, with D perhaps TRBD1 (5 bases). The CDR3 extends over 12 amino acids. CDR1 is MDHEN, CDR2 SYDVKM, per germline. With 6 bases removed from V and 6 bases from J, the gap between germline ends came to 11 bases. The CDR3 region is CASSRSRAEAFF. CDR3 in DNA: TGTGCCAGCAGCCGTTCCAGGGCTGAAGCTTTCTTT. The variable domain in full, with the rest retrieved from reference TRBV28 and TRBJ1-1, is DVKVTQSSRYLVKRTGEKVFLECVQDMDHENMFWYRQDPGLGLRLIYFSYDVKMKEKGDIPEGYSVSREKKERFSLILESASTNQTSMYLCASSRSRAEAFFGQGTRLTVV.

The count of this clone is one. Other DNA sequences in this specimen translate into the identical CDR3. The CDR3 sequence: CASSLDRNTEAFF. The CDR3 DNA follows: TGTGCCAGCAGCTTAGACAGAAACACTGAAGCTTTCTTT. The V gene is TRBV5-4, the J gene TRBJ1-1; tentatively, D is TRBD1 (5 bases). The CDR3 spans 13 residues. V was pared by 2 bases and J by 2 bases, with 7 bases between. Looked up from germline, CDR1 is SGHNT and CDR2 is YYREEE (reference sequence). The full variable domain, rest sourced from reference TRBV5-4 and TRBJ1-1, is ETGVTQSPTHLIKTRGQQVTLRCSSQSGHNTVSWYQQALGQGPQFIFQYYREEENGRGNFPPRFSGLQFPNYSSELNVNALELDDSALYLCASSLDRNTEAFFGQGTRLTVV.

This chain connects TRBV11-1 to TRBJ1-1; D is unresolved. The CDR3 runs to 14 residues. Trimming removed 4 bases at V and 4 bases at J, with 13 bases between. Germline V CDR1 and CDR2: SGHAT, FQDESV (reference sequence). CDR3 residues: CASSSRALVTEAFF. CDR3 sequence (DNA): TGTGCCAGCAGCTCGAGGGCCCTAGTCACTGAAGCTTTCTTT.

The chain employs TRBV2 and TRBJ2-2; the match to TRBD2 covers 10 bases. This CDR3 is 18 amino acids long. Germline V gene sequence: CDR1 SNHLY, CDR2 FYNNEI. The ends lost 7 bases at V and 0 bases at J; junction bases unmatched: 11. This CDR3 reads CASIRQRGGRTNTGELFF. The DNA for the CDR3 is TGTGCCAGCATACGGCAGCGGGGGGGAAGAACGAACACCGGGGAGCTGTTTTTT.

J is TRBJ1-2 and V is TRBV2; D is unresolved. The V and J ends lost 1 base and 7 bases respectively, with 16 bases between them. Germline V gene sequence: CDR1 SNHLY, CDR2 FYNNEI. The CDR3 length is 15 residues. CDR3 nucleotide sequence: TGTGCCAGCAGTGAAGACCCCGGGGTCGGAGCTGGCTACACCTTC. This gives the protein CASSEDPGVGAGYTF.

The chain has TRBV28 and TRBJ1-2; 10 bases match TRBD1. Germline CDR1 MDHEN, CDR2 SYDVKM. The length of the CDR3 is 15 residues. The V gene end was trimmed by 1 base and the J gene end by 8 bases; junction bases not matched to a gene: 7. CDR3 sequence (DNA): TGTGCCAGCAGTTTATCGGACAGGGGGACGCGAGGCTACACCTTC. It is translated as CASSLSDRGTRGYTF.

This chain uses TRBV9 with TRBJ1-6; D perhaps matches TRBD1 (5 bases). Trimming stripped 3 bases from V and 5 bases from J, with 12 bases between. The germline CDR1 and CDR2 sequences are SGDLS and YYNGEE. The CDR3 consists of 15 residues. The CDR3 reads CASSASQGDNSPLHF. The CDR3 DNA sequence: TGTGCCAGCAGCGCAAGTCAGGGTGATAATTCACCCCTCCACTTT.

The chain uses TRBV7-9 and TRBJ1-2; perhaps TRBD1 as D (6 bases). The V and J ends lost 5 bases and 4 bases respectively, with 14 bases between them. Germline values: CDR1 SEHNR, CDR2 FQNEAQ (reference sequence). The CDR3 runs to 14 residues. CDR3 bases: TGTGCCAGCAGCCCTCCGTACAGGGTCTATGGCTACACCTTC. Translation: CASSPPYRVYGYTF. The full variable domain, its missing parts supplied by reference TRBV7-9 and TRBJ1-2, is DTGVSQNPRHKITKRGQNVTFRCDPISEHNRLYWYRQTLGQGPEFLTYFQNEAQLEKSRLLSDRFSAERPKGSFSTLEIQRTEQGDSAMYLCASSPPYRVYGYTFGSGTRLTVV.

This chain uses TRBV7-2 with TRBJ1-2; no clear D gene. The germline V gene encodes CDR1 SGHTA and CDR2 FQGNSA. CDR3 length: 15 residues. V was trimmed by 5 bases and J by 2 bases, leaving 15 bases between them. As DNA, the CDR3 is TGTGCCAGCAGCGACCCCCCGGCCGGGAACTATGGCTACACCTTC. This gives the protein CASSDPPAGNYGYTF.

The chain carries TRBV2 and TRBJ1-1; TRBD1 matches 9 bases. After removal of 5 bases from V and 4 bases from J, the junction contained 8 bases not matched to a gene. CDR3 length: 15 amino acids. Looked up from germline, CDR1 is SNHLY and CDR2 is FYNNEI. CDR3 sequence reads: CASSTGTGPATEAFF. DNA for the CDR3: TGTGCCAGCAGTACCGGGACAGGGCCGGCCACTGAAGCTTTCTTT.

CDR3: CASSPGQGEAFF. CDR3 sequence (DNA): TGCGCCAGCAGTCCGGGACAGGGTGAAGCTTTCTTT. This sequence joins TRBV5-1 and TRBJ1-1; TRBD1 aligns across 9 bases. CDR1 SGHRS and CDR2 YFSETQ come from the germline V gene. V was clipped by 5 bases and J by 7 bases; unmatched bases: 3. The CDR3 contains 12 residues.

This clone appeared a single time. The J gene is TRBJ1-1, the V gene TRBV3-1 (or the pseudogene TRBV3-2), with 12 bases identical to TRBD1. J lost 5 bases, V lost 4 bases, and 8 bases had no gene match. CDR1 LGHDT and CDR2 YNNKEL come from the germline V gene (reference sequence). This CDR3 comprises 16 residues. The CDR3 DNA reads TGTGCCAGCAGCCTCCGGGACAGGGGGCCTGGAACTGAAGCTTTCTTT. It encodes CASSLRDRGPGTEAFF.

CDR3: CASSPSQGPYGYTF. The CDR3 nucleotides are TGTGCCAGCTCACCGTCCCAGGGCCCCTATGGCTACACCTTC. The V and J genes are TRBV18 and TRBJ1-2, with D possibly being TRBD1 (5 bases). The CDR3 is 14 amino acids. Germline V lookup: CDR1 KGHSH, CDR2 LQKENI. V lost 3 bases to trimming and J lost 4 bases, with 12 bases between them.